This TCR beta chain was observed in a study of blood T cell repertoires in COVID-19. Study-level information: Collection of acute and convalescent COVID-19 samples took place in the United States, Italy and Spain.

Sequencing was performed with immunoSEQ multiplex PCR; in TCRdb, only in-frame clones are kept and a portion is missing. Among more than 95,000 clones listed, more than 75% were seen once. With V trimmed by 5 bases and J by 4 bases, 15 bases remained unmatched. CDR3 size: 17 residues. Germline loops: CDR1 SGHRS, CDR2 YFSETQ. The sequenced sample consisted of peripheral blood. The genes are TRBV5-1 and TRBJ2-3, with 8 bases identical to TRBD1. This TCR was sampled from a man aged 45 to 65 with acute or convalescent COVID-19. The CDR3 loop reads CASSSSHRGVKADTQYF. CDR3 DNA: TGCGCCAGCAGTTCGTCCCACAGGGGGGTCAAAGCAGATACGCAGTATTTT.